The 11 T cell receptor beta chains below come from one sample, sequenced in a study of blood T cell repertoires in COVID-19. Sequencing was performed with immunoSEQ multiplex PCR; in TCRdb, only in-frame clones are kept and a portion is missing. This sample has 60,000 to 75,000 clones, with around four fifths found just once. The specimen was peripheral blood. All receptors come from a woman between 50 and 59 years old with active or convalescent COVID-19.

The gene calls are TRBV5-8 and TRBJ1-4; 7 bases agree with TRBD1. V shed 7 bases and J 5 bases; nucleotides not matched to a gene: 8. CDR3 size: 14 residues. From germline, CDR1 is SGHTS and CDR2 YDEGEE. The CDR3, as DNA: TGTGCCAGCGGATTCAGGGGGAGGAATGAAAAACTGTTTTTT. Protein sequence: CASGFRGRNEKLFF.

The chain joins TRBV6-5 to TRBJ2-1, with 9 bases fitting TRBD1. Germline CDR1 reads MNHEY; CDR2 reads SVGAGI. J gave up 1 base and V 5 bases, and 3 bases lay outside the gene matches. This CDR3 has 15 amino acids. Written as DNA, the CDR3 is TGTGCCAGCAGTCGGGACAGGGCTTCCTACAATGAGCAGTTCTTC. Translating gives CASSRDRASYNEQFF.

The chain couples TRBV11-3 to TRBJ2-2; weak D call: TRBD1 (5 bases). CDR1 and CDR2 (germline): SGHNT, YENEEA. The CDR3 has 17 amino acids. Deletions cut 5 bases from V and 1 base from J, with 17 bases between. As DNA, the CDR3 is TGTGCCAGCAGCGCGAATGTCCTTACAGGGAACACCGGGGAGCTGTTTTTT. This gives the protein CASSANVLTGNTGELFF.

The J gene is TRBJ2-7, the V gene TRBV7-9; 8 nucleotides match TRBD1. V lost 3 bases and J lost 5; bases outside the gene matches: 9. Germline values: CDR1 SEHNR, CDR2 FQNEAQ (reference sequence). The CDR3 has 15 amino acids. The CDR3 nucleotides are TGTGCCAGCAGCTTGACCGGGACAGGTATTAACGAGCAGTACTTC. Amino acid sequence: CASSLTGTGINEQYF.

The chain couples TRBV3-1 (or the pseudogene TRBV3-2) to TRBJ2-1, with 7 nucleotides matching TRBD2. Germline V gene data show CDR1 as LGHDT and CDR2 as YNNKEL (reference sequence). Germline trimming cut 5 bases from V and 7 bases from J; bases unmatched to any gene: 11. The CDR3 spans 15 residues. The CDR3 region has the DNA TGTGCCAGCAGCGTCCGGGCGGGAGTAGGGAATGAGCAGTTCTTC. Translating gives CASSVRAGVGNEQFF.

This clone was picked up one time. The chain carries TRBV11-2 and TRBJ2-3; D ambiguous. Trimming pared 2 bases from V and 2 bases from J, leaving 2 bases between. Germline V gene data show CDR1 as SGHAT and CDR2 as FQNNGV. The CDR3 is 12 amino acids. The chain's CDR3 is CASSLYTDTQYF. CDR3 DNA sequence: TGTGCCAGCAGCTTATACACAGATACGCAGTATTTT.

This clone was seen a handful of times. This chain connects TRBV30 to TRBJ1-3; D possibly corresponds to TRBD1 (5 bases). Between the trimmed V and J ends, which lost 2 bases and 0 bases, there was a span of 8 bases. Germline V gene lookup returns CDR1 GTSNPN and CDR2 SVGIG (reference sequence). The CDR3 sequence is 14 residues long. In nucleotides, the CDR3 is TGTGCCTGGAGTCCAGGGATCTCTGGAAACACCATATATTTT. Its translation: CAWSPGISGNTIYF.

V and J are TRBV11-2 and TRBJ2-5; D is possibly TRBD1 (6 bases). Germline CDR1 reads SGHAT; CDR2 reads FQNNGV. The CDR3 loop spans 13 amino acids. V dropped 1 base and J dropped 4 bases, with 7 bases sitting between them. CDR3 DNA sequence: TGTGCCAGCAGCTTAGCAGGGGCAGAGACCCAGTACTTC. Translating it yields CASSLAGAETQYF.

V is TRBV9 and J is TRBJ2-1; tentative D call: TRBD2 (5 bases). Trimming took off 6 bases at V and 0 bases at J, with 16 bases between the two ends. The CDR3 loop spans 16 amino acids. CDR1 is SGDLS and CDR2 is YYNGEE in the germline V gene. The DNA of the CDR3 is TGTGCCAGCACCCGTGACCTAGCCACCTCCTACAATGAGCAGTTCTTC. Translation gives CASTRDLATSYNEQFF. Variable domain in full (rest from reference TRBV9 and TRBJ2-1): DSGVTQTPKHLITATGQRVTLRCSPRSGDLSVYWYQQSLDQGLQFLIQYYNGEERAKGNILERFSAQQFPDLHSELNLSSLELGDSALYFCASTRDLATSYNEQFFGPGTRLTVL.

The table lists this clone with a few counts. The sample contains more than one DNA sequence encoding this CDR3. The CDR3 region has the DNA TGTGCCAGCGGTAGTGGGAACACCGGGGAGCTGTTTTTT. As protein: CASGSGNTGELFF. The J gene is TRBJ2-2, the V gene TRBV27; the D is unclear. CDR3 length equals 13 residues. V was clipped by 8 bases and J by 1 base, with 8 bases between them. Germline CDR1 and CDR2: MNHEY and SMNVEV (reference sequence).

The rearrangement uses TRBV19 and TRBJ2-2; 7 nucleotides match TRBD2. The germline V gene has CDR1 LNHDA and CDR2 SQIVND (reference sequence). Trimming at V came to 3 bases and at J to 5 bases, leaving 12 bases not matched to a gene. The CDR3 consists of 17 residues. The CDR3, as DNA: TGTGCCAGTAGTATCTCAGCGGGGCCGAGGAGGACCGGGGAGCTGTTTTTT. Its protein is CASSISAGPRRTGELFF.